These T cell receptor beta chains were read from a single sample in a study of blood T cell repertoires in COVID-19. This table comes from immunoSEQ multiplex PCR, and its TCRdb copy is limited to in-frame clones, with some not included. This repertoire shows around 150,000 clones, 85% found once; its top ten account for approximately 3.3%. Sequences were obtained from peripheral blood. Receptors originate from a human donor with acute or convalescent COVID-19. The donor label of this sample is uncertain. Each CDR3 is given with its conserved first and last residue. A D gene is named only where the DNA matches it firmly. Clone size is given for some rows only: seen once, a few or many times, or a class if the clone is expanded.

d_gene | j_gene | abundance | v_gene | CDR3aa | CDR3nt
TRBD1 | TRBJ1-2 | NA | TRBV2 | CASTVRQGRNGYTF | TGTGCCAGCACCGTCAGACAGGGGAGGAATGGCTACACCTTC
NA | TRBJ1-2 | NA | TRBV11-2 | CASSLEGGEYYGYTF | TGTGCCAGCAGCTTAGAGGGTGGAGAGTACTATGGCTACACCTTC
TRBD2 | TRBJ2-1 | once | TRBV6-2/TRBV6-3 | CASSPISGGAGSEQFF | TGTGCCAGCAGTCCGATTAGCGGGGGGGCCGGGAGTGAGCAGTTCTTC
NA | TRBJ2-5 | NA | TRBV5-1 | CASSLGPTGYQETQYF | TGCGCCAGCAGCTTGGGGCCCACAGGTTACCAAGAGACCCAGTACTTC
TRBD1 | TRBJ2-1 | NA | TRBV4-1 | CASSRETGWSNEQFF | TGCGCCAGCAGCCGAGAGACAGGGTGGTCAAATGAGCAGTTCTTC
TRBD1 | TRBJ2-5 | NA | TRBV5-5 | CASSRTPTGGLETQYF | TGTGCCAGCAGCCGCACACCTACAGGGGGCTTAGAGACCCAGTACTTC
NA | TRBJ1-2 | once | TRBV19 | CASSPRRQGNFYGYTF | TGTGCCAGTAGTCCTAGAAGGCAGGGGAACTTCTATGGCTACACCTTC
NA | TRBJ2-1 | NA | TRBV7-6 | CASSFLLSSYNEQFF | TGTGCCAGCAGCTTTTTACTGAGCTCCTACAATGAGCAGTTCTTC
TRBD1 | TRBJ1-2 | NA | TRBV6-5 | CASSRMAGQAYGYTF | TGTGCCAGCAGTAGAATGGCGGGACAGGCCTATGGCTACACCTTC
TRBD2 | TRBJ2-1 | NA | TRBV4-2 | CASRPTGTSDYNEQFF | TGTGCCAGCAGACCTACCGGGACTAGCGACTACAATGAGCAGTTCTTC
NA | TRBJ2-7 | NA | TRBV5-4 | CASSLFPGNSYEQYF | TGTGCCAGCAGCTTGTTTCCGGGGAACTCCTACGAGCAGTACTTC
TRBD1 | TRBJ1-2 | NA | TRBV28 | CASRSLIRDRKFYGYTF | TGTGCCAGCAGATCCCTTATCAGGGACAGGAAGTTTTATGGCTACACCTTC
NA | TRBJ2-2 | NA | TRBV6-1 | CASSEAGARNTGELFF | TGTGCCAGCAGTGAAGCGGGGGCCAGGAACACCGGGGAGCTGTTTTTT
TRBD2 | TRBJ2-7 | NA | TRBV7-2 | CASRTGGITYEQYF | TGTGCCAGCCGGACGGGGGGAATAACCTACGAGCAGTACTTC
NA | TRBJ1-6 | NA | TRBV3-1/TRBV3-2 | CASRLMRGWNSPLHF | TGTGCCAGCAGACTTATGAGGGGGTGGAATTCACCCCTCCACTTT
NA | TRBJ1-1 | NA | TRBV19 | CASSIWGRVNTEAFF | TGTGCCAGTAGTATTTGGGGCCGGGTGAACACTGAAGCTTTCTTT
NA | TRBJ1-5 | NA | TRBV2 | CASSTGFPEAQHF | TGTGCCAGCAGTACGGGGTTCCCAGAGGCCCAGCATTTT
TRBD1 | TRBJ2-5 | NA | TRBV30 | CAWSAGTGGRGLQETQYF | TGTGCCTGGAGTGCCGGGACAGGGGGAAGGGGGCTTCAAGAGACCCAGTACTTC
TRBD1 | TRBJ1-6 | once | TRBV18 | CASSSQGQQTPLHF | TGTGCCAGCTCATCGCAGGGACAGCAGACACCCCTCCACTTT
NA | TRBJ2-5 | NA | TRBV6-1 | CASSEARGGAETQYF | TGTGCCAGCAGTGAAGCGCGAGGCGGGGCGGAGACCCAGTACTTC
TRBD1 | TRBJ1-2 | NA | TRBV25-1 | CASSGGQVYGYTF | TGTGCCAGCAGTGGAGGACAGGTGTATGGCTACACCTTC
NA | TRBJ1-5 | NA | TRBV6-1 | CASSDNSLGEQPQHF | TGTGCCAGCAGTGATAACAGTCTCGGGGAGCAGCCCCAGCATTTT
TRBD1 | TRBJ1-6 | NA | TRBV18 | CASSPGQGNSPLHF | TGTGCCAGCTCACCAGGACAGGGAAATTCACCCCTCCACTTT
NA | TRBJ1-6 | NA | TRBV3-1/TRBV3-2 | CASSQSIPSANSPLHF | TGTGCCAGCAGCCAGAGCATACCCAGCGCGAATTCACCCCTCCACTTT
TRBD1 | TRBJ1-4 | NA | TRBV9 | CASSVGGTGSEKLFF | TGTGCCAGCAGCGTAGGGGGGACAGGCTCTGAAAAACTGTTTTTT
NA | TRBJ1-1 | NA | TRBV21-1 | CASNRTGCRGTVNTEAFF | TGTGCCAGCAACCGGACAGGCTGTCGTGGCACGGTGAACACTGAAGCTTTCTTT
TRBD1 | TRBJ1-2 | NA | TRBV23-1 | CASSQSWDRAQLYGYTF | TGCGCCAGCAGTCAATCTTGGGACAGAGCACAGCTCTATGGCTACACCTTC
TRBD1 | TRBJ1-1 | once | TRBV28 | CASTRQGARTEAFF | TGTGCCAGCACTCGACAGGGGGCGCGAACTGAAGCTTTCTTT
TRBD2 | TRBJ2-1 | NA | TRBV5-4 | CASSFKLAGGLGNEQFF | TGTGCCAGCAGCTTTAAGCTAGCGGGGGGATTAGGGAATGAGCAGTTCTTC